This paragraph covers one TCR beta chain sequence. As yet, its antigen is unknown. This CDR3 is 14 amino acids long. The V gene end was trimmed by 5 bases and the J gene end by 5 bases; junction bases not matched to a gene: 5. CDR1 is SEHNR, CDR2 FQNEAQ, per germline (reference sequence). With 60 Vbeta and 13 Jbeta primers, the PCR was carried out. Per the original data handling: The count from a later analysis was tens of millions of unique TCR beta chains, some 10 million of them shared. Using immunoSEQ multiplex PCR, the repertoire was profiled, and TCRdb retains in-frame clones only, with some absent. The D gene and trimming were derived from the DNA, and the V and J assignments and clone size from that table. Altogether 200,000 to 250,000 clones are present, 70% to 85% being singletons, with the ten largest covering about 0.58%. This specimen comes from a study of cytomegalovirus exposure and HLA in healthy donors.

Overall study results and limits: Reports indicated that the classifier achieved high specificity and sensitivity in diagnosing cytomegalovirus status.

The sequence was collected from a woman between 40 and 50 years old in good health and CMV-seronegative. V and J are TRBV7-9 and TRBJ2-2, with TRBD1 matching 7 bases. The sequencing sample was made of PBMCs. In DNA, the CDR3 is TGTGCCAGCAGCCTGGGACAGATGACCGGGGAGCTGTTTTTT. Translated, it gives CASSLGQMTGELFF.